This entry features one T cell receptor (beta chain) sequence. TCRdb's table, derived via immunoSEQ multiplex PCR, lists solely in-frame clones and lacks some. Among about 260,000 clones listed, about 85% were seen once. CDR1 and CDR2 from the germline V gene are MGHRA and YSYEKL. V gave up 0 bases and J gave up 17 bases, with 28 bases separating them. The CDR3 length is 17 residues. This sample stems from a study of blood T cell repertoires in COVID-19. The receptor was derived from a man between 60 and 70 years old who had recovered from COVID-19. The sequencing sample was made of peripheral blood. V is TRBV4-1 and J is TRBJ1-4; D possibly corresponds to TRBD1 (5 bases). The CDR3 sequence is CASSQEEAGRTTTISFF. CDR3 bases: TGCGCCAGCAGCCAAGAAGAGGCGGGACGTACTACTACGATCAGTTTTTTT.